Each of the 3 T cell receptor beta chains below was sequenced from the same sample in a study of response to subunit inactivated influenza vaccine. MiXCR, applied by TCRdb to the RT-PCR reads, yields one record per CDR3 protein. Of fewer than 700,000 distinct CDR3 sequences in the sample, around 13% were seen once. The sample was PBMCs from blood, taken 40 to 50 days after vaccination. The receptors come from a man in his fifties who received an inactivated influenza vaccine.

This clonotype turned up a few times. With a much larger clone just one base away, this may be a read error. The V call is TRBV28, the J call TRBJ1-5; D is undetermined. V was shortened by 7 bases and J by 0 bases, with 7 bases between the two germline ends. Germline values: CDR1 MDHEN, CDR2 SYDVKM. The CDR3 contains 13 residues. Here the CDR3 reads CASNGDSNQPQHF. In DNA, the CDR3 is TGTGCCAGCAACGGGGATAGCAATCAGCCCCAGCATTTT.

Only a few counts were recorded for this clonotype. This chain uses TRBV5-5 with TRBJ2-7; possibly TRBD2 for D (5 bases). V gave up 1 base and J gave up 0 bases, with 11 bases separating them. The CDR3 is 15 residues long. Germline loops: CDR1 SGHKS, CDR2 YYEKEE (reference sequence). The CDR3 protein is CASSLSGELSYEQYF. The CDR3 DNA is TGTGCCAGCAGCTTGAGTGGGGAGCTCTCCTACGAGCAGTACTTC. Supplemented by reference TRBV5-5 and TRBJ2-7, the full variable domain reads DAGVTQSPTHLIKTRGQQVTLRCSPISGHKSVSWYQQVLGQGPQFIFQYYEKEERGRGNFPDRFSARQFPNYSSELNVNALLLGDSALYLCASSLSGELSYEQYFGPGTRLTVT.

The chain recombines TRBV4-1 with TRBJ2-2; D remains unclear. This CDR3 has 15 amino acids. Trimming removed 0 bases from V and 4 bases from J, with 9 bases in between. In germline, CDR1 is MGHRA, CDR2 YSYEKL. The CDR3: CASSQDVGVTGELFF. The CDR3 bases are TGCGCCAGCAGCCAAGATGTTGGGGTCACCGGGGAGCTGTTTTTT.